These T cell receptor beta chains were read from a single sample in a study of brain T cells in children with intractable seizures. Assay used: immunoSEQ multiplex PCR; TCRdb lists only in-frame clones, some missing. This table has 62,000 or so clones, around 95% appearing once. This material consisted of peripheral blood, taken at surgery. Receptors originate from a boy younger than two with focal cortical dysplasia and intractable seizures. The CDR3 runs from the conserved cysteine through the conserved F or W. Each record gives: CDR3 length, clone size, V gene, J gene, D gene, CDR3 protein, CDR3 DNA. A D gene is named only where the DNA matches it firmly. Clone size appears in some rows only: once, few, many, or a class for an expanded clone.

CDR3 length: 16
clone size: NA
V gene: TRBV27
J gene: TRBJ2-1
D gene: NA
CDR3 protein: CASSLLRAGGYNEQFF
CDR3 DNA: TGTGCCAGCAGTTTATTGCGGGCCGGGGGTTACAATGAGCAGTTCTTC

CDR3 length: 14
clone size: NA
V gene: TRBV29-1
J gene: TRBJ2-1
D gene: TRBD2
CDR3 protein: CSVVSGGASNEQFF
CDR3 DNA: TGCAGCGTAGTTAGCGGGGGGGCCAGTAATGAGCAGTTCTTC

CDR3 length: 15
clone size: NA
V gene: TRBV10-3
J gene: TRBJ1-5
D gene: NA
CDR3 protein: CAISEAPESNQPQHF
CDR3 DNA: TGTGCCATCAGTGAGGCTCCGGAGAGCAATCAGCCCCAGCATTTT

CDR3 length: 15
clone size: NA
V gene: TRBV3-1/TRBV3-2
J gene: TRBJ1-1
D gene: TRBD1
CDR3 protein: CASSHRQGANTEAFF
CDR3 DNA: TGTGCCAGCAGCCATCGACAGGGGGCGAACACTGAAGCTTTCTTT

CDR3 length: 14
clone size: NA
V gene: TRBV10-1
J gene: TRBJ1-2
D gene: NA
CDR3 protein: CASSEGTLNYGYTF
CDR3 DNA: TGCGCCAGCAGTGAGGGGACACTTAACTATGGCTACACCTTC

CDR3 length: 15
clone size: NA
V gene: TRBV9
J gene: TRBJ2-1
D gene: TRBD2
CDR3 protein: CASSVGTSGGNEQFF
CDR3 DNA: TGTGCCAGCAGCGTTGGAACTAGCGGGGGGAATGAGCAGTTCTTC

CDR3 length: 16
clone size: NA
V gene: TRBV2
J gene: TRBJ2-5
D gene: TRBD2
CDR3 protein: CASSGLAGGPGETQYF
CDR3 DNA: TGTGCCAGCAGTGGACTAGCGGGAGGGCCGGGGGAGACCCAGTACTTC

CDR3 length: 18
clone size: NA
V gene: TRBV6-1
J gene: TRBJ2-7
D gene: NA
CDR3 protein: CASSVPRKQGRTSYEQYF
CDR3 DNA: TGTGCCAGCAGTGTTCCACGCAAACAGGGAAGGACTAGCTACGAGCAGTACTTC

CDR3 length: 16
clone size: NA
V gene: TRBV14
J gene: TRBJ2-1
D gene: TRBD1
CDR3 protein: CASSRSTGVTYNEQFF
CDR3 DNA: TGTGCCAGCAGCCGATCGACAGGGGTGACCTACAATGAGCAGTTCTTC

CDR3 length: 16
clone size: NA
V gene: TRBV5-1
J gene: TRBJ2-5
D gene: TRBD2
CDR3 protein: CASSLEGTRPSETQYF
CDR3 DNA: TGCGCCAGCAGTTTGGAGGGGACTAGGCCATCGGAGACCCAGTACTTC

CDR3 length: 16
clone size: NA
V gene: TRBV9
J gene: TRBJ2-5
D gene: TRBD2
CDR3 protein: CASSVAILAGQETQYF
CDR3 DNA: TGTGCCAGCAGCGTAGCTATACTAGCGGGACAAGAGACCCAGTACTTC

CDR3 length: 13
clone size: NA
V gene: TRBV4-1
J gene: TRBJ2-5
D gene: NA
CDR3 protein: CASSQARPETQYF
CDR3 DNA: TGCGCCAGCAGCCAAGCGAGGCCTGAGACCCAGTACTTC

CDR3 length: 18
clone size: NA
V gene: TRBV27
J gene: TRBJ1-3
D gene: TRBD1
CDR3 protein: CASSPIGALTGAGNTIYF
CDR3 DNA: TGTGCCAGCAGTCCTATAGGGGCCCTCACAGGGGCTGGAAACACCATATATTTT

CDR3 length: 15
clone size: NA
V gene: TRBV5-1
J gene: TRBJ2-5
D gene: NA
CDR3 protein: CASSPYAGGQETQYF
CDR3 DNA: TGCGCCAGCAGCCCCTACGCAGGGGGGCAAGAGACCCAGTACTTC

CDR3 length: 13
clone size: NA
V gene: TRBV28
J gene: TRBJ2-7
D gene: TRBD1
CDR3 protein: CASIGDRYHEQYF
CDR3 DNA: TGTGCCAGCATCGGGGACAGGTACCACGAGCAGTACTTC

CDR3 length: 13
clone size: NA
V gene: TRBV21-1
J gene: TRBJ1-1
D gene: NA
CDR3 protein: CASSKVENTEAFF
CDR3 DNA: TGTGCCAGCAGCAAAGTGGAAAACACTGAAGCTTTCTTT

CDR3 length: 12
clone size: NA
V gene: TRBV6-5
J gene: TRBJ2-7
D gene: NA
CDR3 protein: CASSYSGGEQYF
CDR3 DNA: TGTGCCAGCAGTTACTCGGGGGGCGAGCAGTACTTC

CDR3 length: 16
clone size: NA
V gene: TRBV4-1
J gene: TRBJ2-4
D gene: TRBD2
CDR3 protein: CASSQVGSGLAGPRYF
CDR3 DNA: TGCGCCAGCAGCCAAGTCGGGTCGGGACTAGCGGGGCCGCGGTACTTC

CDR3 length: 11
clone size: NA
V gene: TRBV19
J gene: TRBJ2-2
D gene: NA
CDR3 protein: CASSITGELFF
CDR3 DNA: TGTGCCAGTAGTATAACCGGGGAGCTGTTTTTT

CDR3 length: 12
clone size: NA
V gene: TRBV29-1
J gene: TRBJ2-1
D gene: TRBD1
CDR3 protein: CSEGQGANEQFF
CDR3 DNA: TGCAGCGAGGGACAGGGGGCAAATGAGCAGTTCTTC

CDR3 length: 15
clone size: NA
V gene: TRBV6-1
J gene: TRBJ2-3
D gene: NA
CDR3 protein: CASSEGTPSTDTQYF
CDR3 DNA: TGTGCCAGCAGTGAAGGGACACCGAGCACAGATACGCAGTATTTT

CDR3 length: 13
clone size: NA
V gene: TRBV6-5
J gene: TRBJ1-2
D gene: TRBD1
CDR3 protein: CASPGGTNYGYTF
CDR3 DNA: TGTGCCAGCCCAGGGGGGACTAACTATGGCTACACCTTC

CDR3 length: 20
clone size: NA
V gene: TRBV21-1
J gene: TRBJ2-2
D gene: NA
CDR3 protein: CASSKVGGTSGPRNTGELFF
CDR3 DNA: TGTGCCAGCAGCAAAGTGGGTGGGACTAGCGGGCCACGTAACACCGGGGAGCTGTTTTTT

CDR3 length: 11
clone size: NA
V gene: TRBV4-1
J gene: TRBJ2-7
D gene: NA
CDR3 protein: CASSQGTRQYF
CDR3 DNA: TGCGCCAGCAGCCAAGGCACTAGGCAGTACTTC

CDR3 length: 17
clone size: NA
V gene: TRBV27
J gene: TRBJ1-1
D gene: NA
CDR3 protein: CASSLGQGLFMNTEAFF
CDR3 DNA: TGTGCCAGCAGTTTAGGGCAGGGCCTTTTCATGAACACTGAAGCTTTCTTT

CDR3 length: 16
clone size: NA
V gene: TRBV4-1
J gene: TRBJ2-7
D gene: TRBD2
CDR3 protein: CASSLHEGLGSYEQYF
CDR3 DNA: TGCGCCAGCAGCCTTCACGAAGGACTAGGTTCCTACGAGCAGTACTTC

CDR3 length: 16
clone size: NA
V gene: TRBV6-1
J gene: TRBJ2-7
D gene: NA
CDR3 protein: CASSATVGGFSYEQYF
CDR3 DNA: TGTGCCAGCAGTGCTACAGTGGGGGGCTTCTCCTACGAGCAGTACTTC

CDR3 length: 13
clone size: NA
V gene: TRBV15
J gene: TRBJ2-7
D gene: TRBD1
CDR3 protein: CATSRTGDYEQYF
CDR3 DNA: TGTGCCACCAGCAGGACAGGGGACTACGAGCAGTACTTC

CDR3 length: 13
clone size: NA
V gene: TRBV19
J gene: TRBJ2-1
D gene: NA
CDR3 protein: CASSIILEHEQFF
CDR3 DNA: TGTGCCAGTAGTATAATCCTAGAACATGAGCAGTTCTTC

CDR3 length: 12
clone size: NA
V gene: TRBV29-1
J gene: TRBJ1-1
D gene: NA
CDR3 protein: CSVNEISTEAFF
CDR3 DNA: TGCAGCGTGAACGAGATAAGCACTGAAGCTTTCTTT

CDR3 length: 14
clone size: NA
V gene: TRBV7-6
J gene: TRBJ2-7
D gene: TRBD1
CDR3 protein: CASSLGQGAFEQYF
CDR3 DNA: TGTGCCAGCAGCTTAGGCCAGGGGGCTTTCGAGCAGTACTTC

CDR3 length: 14
clone size: NA
V gene: TRBV27
J gene: TRBJ2-7
D gene: NA
CDR3 protein: CASSLRQGSYEQYF
CDR3 DNA: TGTGCCAGCAGTTTACGTCAGGGTTCTTACGAGCAGTACTTC

CDR3 length: 16
clone size: NA
V gene: TRBV4-2
J gene: TRBJ2-1
D gene: TRBD2
CDR3 protein: CASSTSGLAGGGEQFF
CDR3 DNA: TGTGCCAGCAGTACCTCGGGACTAGCGGGGGGGGGTGAGCAGTTCTTC

CDR3 length: 14
clone size: NA
V gene: TRBV10-3
J gene: TRBJ2-7
D gene: NA
CDR3 protein: CAIGDWAGDYEQYF
CDR3 DNA: TGTGCCATCGGTGACTGGGCAGGGGACTACGAGCAGTACTTC

CDR3 length: 14
clone size: NA
V gene: TRBV5-4
J gene: TRBJ2-1
D gene: NA
CDR3 protein: CASSLYSGADEQFF
CDR3 DNA: TGTGCCAGCAGCTTGTATTCAGGGGCCGATGAGCAGTTCTTC

CDR3 length: 14
clone size: NA
V gene: TRBV19
J gene: TRBJ2-7
D gene: TRBD1
CDR3 protein: CASSLRDSSYEQYF
CDR3 DNA: TGTGCCAGTAGTCTTCGGGACAGCTCCTACGAGCAGTACTTC

CDR3 length: 16
clone size: NA
V gene: TRBV6-1
J gene: TRBJ2-1
D gene: NA
CDR3 protein: CASSDGDGQTYNEQFF
CDR3 DNA: TGTGCCAGCAGTGACGGGGACGGCCAAACCTACAATGAGCAGTTCTTC

CDR3 length: 15
clone size: NA
V gene: TRBV6-1
J gene: TRBJ2-2
D gene: TRBD1
CDR3 protein: CASSEGTGNTGELFF
CDR3 DNA: TGTGCCAGCAGTGAAGGGACAGGGAACACCGGGGAGCTGTTTTTT

CDR3 length: 13
clone size: NA
V gene: TRBV7-9
J gene: TRBJ2-7
D gene: NA
CDR3 protein: CASSPTSKGEQYF
CDR3 DNA: TGTGCCAGCAGCCCCACTAGTAAGGGCGAGCAGTACTTC

CDR3 length: 14
clone size: NA
V gene: TRBV5-8
J gene: TRBJ2-7
D gene: TRBD2
CDR3 protein: CAGRPTGGGYEQYF
CDR3 DNA: TGTGCCGGACGACCGACGGGGGGGGGCTACGAGCAGTACTTC

CDR3 length: 16
clone size: NA
V gene: TRBV5-6
J gene: TRBJ2-1
D gene: NA
CDR3 protein: CASSLEWTMSRNEQFF
CDR3 DNA: TGTGCCAGCAGCTTGGAGTGGACAATGAGTCGGAATGAGCAGTTCTTC

CDR3 length: 15
clone size: NA
V gene: TRBV7-3
J gene: TRBJ1-3
D gene: NA
CDR3 protein: CASSPRAGPGNTIYF
CDR3 DNA: TGTGCCAGCAGCCCAAGAGCAGGACCTGGAAACACCATATATTTT

CDR3 length: 15
clone size: NA
V gene: TRBV7-2
J gene: TRBJ2-5
D gene: NA
CDR3 protein: CASSRAGRAQETQYF
CDR3 DNA: TGTGCCAGCAGCCGTGCGGGCAGGGCCCAAGAGACCCAGTACTTC

CDR3 length: 13
clone size: NA
V gene: TRBV5-6
J gene: TRBJ1-2
D gene: TRBD1
CDR3 protein: CASSPGTGYGYTF
CDR3 DNA: TGTGCCAGCAGCCCCGGGACAGGCTATGGCTACACCTTC

CDR3 length: 16
clone size: NA
V gene: TRBV5-1
J gene: TRBJ2-5
D gene: TRBD1
CDR3 protein: CASSRPGTGAGETQYF
CDR3 DNA: TGCGCCAGCAGCCGCCCCGGGACAGGGGCGGGAGAGACCCAGTACTTC

CDR3 length: 15
clone size: once
V gene: TRBV9
J gene: TRBJ2-1
D gene: TRBD2
CDR3 protein: CASSAIAGVYNEQFF
CDR3 DNA: TGTGCCAGCAGCGCGATAGCGGGGGTATACAATGAGCAGTTCTTC

CDR3 length: 14
clone size: NA
V gene: TRBV19
J gene: TRBJ1-2
D gene: NA
CDR3 protein: CASSRKSDNYGYTF
CDR3 DNA: TGTGCCAGTAGTAGAAAGTCGGATAACTATGGCTACACCTTC

CDR3 length: 16
clone size: once
V gene: TRBV28
J gene: TRBJ2-5
D gene: NA
CDR3 protein: CASSPLGAGLQETQYF
CDR3 DNA: TGTGCCAGCAGCCCACTTGGGGCGGGCCTCCAAGAGACCCAGTACTTC